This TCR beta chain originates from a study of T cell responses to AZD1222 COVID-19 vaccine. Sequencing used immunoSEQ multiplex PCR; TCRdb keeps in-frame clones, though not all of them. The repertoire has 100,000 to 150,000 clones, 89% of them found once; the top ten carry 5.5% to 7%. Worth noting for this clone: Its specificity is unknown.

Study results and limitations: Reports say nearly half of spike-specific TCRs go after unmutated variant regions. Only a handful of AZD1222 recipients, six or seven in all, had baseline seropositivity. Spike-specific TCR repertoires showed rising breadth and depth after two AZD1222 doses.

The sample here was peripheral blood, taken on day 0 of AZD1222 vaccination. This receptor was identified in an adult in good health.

The CDR3 loop reads CASSLAGGSTYEQYF. For the CDR3, the DNA is TGTGCCAGCAGCTTAGCGGGGGGGAGCACCTACGAGCAGTACTTC. V and J are TRBV7-6 and TRBJ2-7, with 7 bases matching TRBD2. The V gene's germline CDR1 is SGHVS and CDR2 FNYEAQ. There are 15 residues in the CDR3. The trim removed 0 bases at V and 2 bases at J, leaving 4 bases unmatched.